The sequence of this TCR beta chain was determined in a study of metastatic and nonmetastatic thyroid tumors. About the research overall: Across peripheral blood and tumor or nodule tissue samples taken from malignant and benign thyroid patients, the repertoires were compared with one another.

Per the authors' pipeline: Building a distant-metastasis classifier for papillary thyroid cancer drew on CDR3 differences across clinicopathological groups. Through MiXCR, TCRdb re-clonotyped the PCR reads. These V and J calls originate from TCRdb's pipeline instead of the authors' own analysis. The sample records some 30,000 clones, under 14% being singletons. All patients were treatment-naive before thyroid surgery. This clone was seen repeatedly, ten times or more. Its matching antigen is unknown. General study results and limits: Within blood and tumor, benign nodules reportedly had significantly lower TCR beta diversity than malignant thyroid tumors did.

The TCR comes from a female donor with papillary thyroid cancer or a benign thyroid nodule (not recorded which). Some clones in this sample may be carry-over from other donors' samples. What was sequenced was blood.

The CDR3 here is CASSLVASGKGEQFF. CDR3 coding DNA: TGCGCCAGCAGCTTGGTCGCTAGCGGGAAGGGTGAGCAGTTCTTC. V is TRBV5-1 and J is TRBJ2-1; the match to TRBD2 covers 9 bases. The CDR3 has 15 amino acids. The germline gives CDR1 SGHRS, CDR2 YFSETQ. V trimming: 0 bases; J trimming: 9 bases; junction bases outside the gene matches: 7. Supplemented by reference TRBV5-1 and TRBJ2-1, the full variable domain reads KAGVTQTPRYLIKTRGQQVTLSCSPISGHRSVSWYQQTPGQGLQFLFEYFSETQRNKGNFPGRFSGRQFSNSRSEMNVSTLELGDSALYLCASSLVASGKGEQFFGPGTRLTVL.